A selection of T cell receptor beta chains follows, all from one sample in a study of regulatory T cells in long-lasting Graves disease. TCRdb ran MiXCR on the multiplex PCR reads and lists one entry per CDR3 protein. Found here are around 250,000 distinct CDR3 sequences, around 18% of them singletons; the top ten hold approximately 20%. The input for sequencing was peripheral blood mononuclear cells (PBMCs), taken at new diagnosis, from a patient treated with antithyroid drugs. The receptor source for this set is a female donor with Graves disease. CDR3s include the opening cysteine and the closing phenylalanine or tryptophan. D genes are given only for firm matches. For some rows the clone size is stated as once, few or many, or as a class when expanded; others skip it.

j_call clone_size d_call v_call cdr3_nt cdr3_aa
TRBJ1-3 many . TRBV3-1 TGTGCCAGCAGCCATTACAGCGATTCTGGAAACACCATATATTTT CASSHYSDSGNTIYF
TRBJ2-1 many TRBD2 TRBV7-3 TGTGCCAGCAGCCTTGGACTAGAGGGCGAGCAGTTCTTC CASSLGLEGEQFF
TRBJ1-2 . . TRBV30 TGTGCCTGGAGTTTAAACTATGGCTACACCTTC CAWSLNYGYTF
TRBJ2-3 many . TRBV18 TGTGCCAGCTCACCAGGGGTTGGCACAGATACGCAGTATTTT CASSPGVGTDTQYF
TRBJ1-1 many . TRBV18 TGTGCCAGCTCACCTCAAACAGGGTCCACTGAAGCTTTCTTT CASSPQTGSTEAFF
TRBJ2-2 many TRBD1 TRBV7-3 TGTGCCAGCAGCGCACAGGGGACCCGGAACACCGGGGAGCTGTTTTTT CASSAQGTRNTGELFF
TRBJ1-1 many TRBD1 TRBV7-9 TGTGCCAGCAGCTTATTCCAGGGGGGCAACACTGAAGCTTTCTTT CASSLFQGGNTEAFF
TRBJ2-1 many . TRBV7-3 TGTGCCAGCAGCTTAACAGTAGGGACTGAGCAGTTCTTC CASSLTVGTEQFF
TRBJ1-2 few . TRBV11-3 TGTGCCAGCAGCTTAGATATCGCAGGATATGGCTACACCTTC CASSLDIAGYGYTF
TRBJ1-4 many . TRBV7-8 TGTGCCAGCAGCCGACAGTCAACTAATGAAAAACTGTTTTTT CASSRQSTNEKLFF
TRBJ1-1 many . TRBV3-1 TGTGCCGCAAGCAGGGTTATGAACACTGAAGCTTTCTTT CAASRVMNTEAFF
TRBJ2-7 few TRBD2 TRBV6-5 TGTGCCAGCAGTTTGATTTCGGAGGAAGGACTAGGTTTCGAGCAGTACTTC CASSLISEEGLGFEQYF
TRBJ2-1 few TRBD2 TRBV2 TGTGCCAGCAGTGATGATGGGGCTAGCGGGCCACCCTACAATGAGCAGTTCTTC CASSDDGASGPPYNEQFF
TRBJ2-1 . TRBD1 TRBV3-1 TGTGCCAGCAGCCAAGCCGGGACAGCATACAATGAGCAGTTCTTC CASSQAGTAYNEQFF
TRBJ1-2 few TRBD1 TRBV4-3 TGCGCCAGCAGCCAAGACGGGGGACAGGGGGATGGCTACACCTTC CASSQDGGQGDGYTF
TRBJ1-5 many . TRBV7-2 TGTGCCAGCAGGCCCCAGGGATATGAAGATCAGCCCCAGCATTTT CASRPQGYEDQPQHF
TRBJ2-1 many TRBD2 TRBV6-9 TGTGCCAGCAGTTACTCTAGCGGAGAGAGCTCCTACAATGAGCAGTTCTTC CASSYSSGESSYNEQFF
TRBJ1-2 many TRBD1 TRBV2 TGTGCCAGCAGCCGGGACAGGAGGGGTAGAAACTATGGCTACACCTTC CASSRDRRGRNYGYTF
TRBJ1-1 many . TRBV19 TGTGCCAGTGTCGGCCGGGCGAGGGAGAACACTGAAGCTTTCTTT CASVGRARENTEAFF
TRBJ1-1 many . TRBV20-1 TGCAGTGCTAGAGATACTGGCTTGGGCACTGAAGCTTTCTTT CSARDTGLGTEAFF
TRBJ1-1 many . TRBV29-1 TGCAGCGCAACAGGGCCAGGGGTTTGGACTGAAGCTTTCTTT CSATGPGVWTEAFF
TRBJ2-1 many . TRBV19 TGTGCCAGTAGGCGGGACGTAGTTAATGAGCAGTTCTTC CASRRDVVNEQFF
TRBJ2-2 . . TRBV18 TGTGCCAGCTCACCGACCGGGACGCCCGGGACCGGGGAGCTGTTTTTT CASSPTGTPGTGELFF
TRBJ2-3 many TRBD2 TRBV20-1 TGCAGTGCTCGTGAATTAGGTAGCGGGAGTCCCACAGATACGCAGTATTTT CSARELGSGSPTDTQYF